The 11 T cell receptor beta chains reported below all come from one sample, sequenced in a study of immune evolution from preneoplasia to lung adenocarcinoma. The data were produced by immunoSEQ multiplex PCR, yet TCRdb's version contains in-frame clones alone and is incomplete. The sample shows thousands of clones, more than 70% of them seen only once. What was sequenced was FFPE adjacent normal lung tissue. The receptors here all came from a person between 60 and 80 years old with lung adenocarcinoma.

V and J are TRBV28 and TRBJ2-3, with 10 bases that match TRBD2. Germline V gene sequence: CDR1 MDHEN, CDR2 SYDVKM. The length of the CDR3 is 16 residues. J was trimmed by 1 base and V by 1 base; bases with no gene match: 2. The CDR3 bases are TGTGCCAGCAGTTTATCTAGCGGGAGAGGCACAGATACGCAGTATTTT. Amino acid sequence: CASSLSSGRGTDTQYF.

In its sample, this clone was seen once. V and J are TRBV7-2 and TRBJ2-7; D might be TRBD1 (5 bases). Germline values: CDR1 SGHTA, CDR2 FQGNSA. V lost 5 bases and J 2 bases, leaving 10 bases between the germline ends. The CDR3 is made up of 13 amino acids. DNA of the CDR3: TGTGCCAGCAGCCTGACAGTGACCTACGAGCAGTACTTC. It yields the protein CASSLTVTYEQYF.

This chain uses TRBV5-1 with TRBJ2-3; D remains ambiguous. This CDR3 spans 13 amino acids. Germline lookup yields CDR1 SGHRS and CDR2 YFSETQ. V was shortened by 6 bases and J by 2 bases, with 10 bases between the two germline ends. CDR3 loop: CASKEPATDTQYF. CDR3 in DNA: TGCGCCAGCAAAGAGCCGGCCACAGATACGCAGTATTTT.

The chain couples TRBV2 to TRBJ1-2, with 7 bases lining up with TRBD1. V lost 6 bases and J lost 5; bases outside the gene matches: 3. CDR1 SNHLY and CDR2 FYNNEI come from the germline V gene. The CDR3 loop spans 12 amino acids. The CDR3 coding sequence is TGTGCCAGCAGATTGACAGGGTATGGCTACACCTTC. Translation gives CASRLTGYGYTF.

This chain joins TRBV10-3 and TRBJ1-1; 7 nucleotides align to TRBD1. V dropped 7 bases and J dropped 3; count of bases not matched to a gene: 5. This CDR3 spans 13 amino acids. CDR1 ENHRY and CDR2 SYGVKD come from the germline V gene. The CDR3 region has the DNA TGTGCCATCACGAGGGGGCAGGACACTGAAGCTTTCTTT. The encoded protein is CAITRGQDTEAFF.

The chain has TRBV5-8 and TRBJ1-2, with TRBD1 as a possible D gene (5 bases). The CDR3 extends over 13 amino acids. The V and J ends lost 6 bases and 1 base respectively, with 10 bases between them. The germline V gene encodes CDR1 SGHTS and CDR2 YDEGEE. The CDR3 bases are TGTGCCAGCATCTGGACAAATAACTATGGCTACACCTTC. It is translated as CASIWTNNYGYTF.

This chain links TRBV7-2 with TRBJ2-5; D is perhaps TRBD1 or TRBD2 (7 bases each). The CDR3 has 16 residues. V was cut by 7 bases and J by 4 bases, with 22 bases left in between. CDR1 and CDR2 from the germline V gene are SGHTA and FQGNSA. This chain's CDR3 is CASTPRGPGGGETQYF. The CDR3, as DNA: TGTGCCAGCACCCCCCGAGGCCCAGGGGGGGGAGAGACCCAGTACTTC. The variable domain in full, completed from reference TRBV7-2 and TRBJ2-5, reads GAGVSQSPSNKVTEKGKDVELRCDPISGHTALYWYRQSLGQGLEFLIYFQGNSAPDKSGLPSDRFSAERTGGSVSTLTIQRTQQEDSAVYLCASTPRGPGGGETQYFGPGTRLLVL.

This clone was found once. This chain joins TRBV5-1 and TRBJ1-1, with no clear D. Germline values: CDR1 SGHRS, CDR2 YFSETQ. Trimming cost V 1 base and J 2 bases, with 6 bases left between them. The CDR3 has 13 residues. The CDR3 bases are TGCGCCAGCAGCTTGTTCGGAAACACTGAAGCTTTCTTT. This gives the protein CASSLFGNTEAFF.

The table lists this clone with a few counts. Additional DNA sequences in this sample encode the identical CDR3. The V and J genes are TRBV2 and TRBJ1-2; 11 bases fit TRBD1. This CDR3 spans 14 amino acids. The V gene's germline CDR1 is SNHLY and CDR2 FYNNEI. J was trimmed by 2 bases and V by 7 bases; bases with no gene match: 3. The CDR3 reads CASNGQGANYGYTF. The CDR3 region has the DNA TGTGCCAGCAATGGACAGGGGGCGAACTATGGCTACACCTTC.

The chain carries TRBV6-6 and TRBJ1-1, with D uncertain. CDR3 length equals 12 residues. Trimming removed 4 bases from V and 3 bases from J, with 6 bases in between. Germline CDR1 and CDR2: MNHNY and SVGAGI (reference sequence). Written as DNA, the CDR3 is TGTGCCAGCAGTTTAGTTGACACTGAAGCTTTCTTT. Protein product: CASSLVDTEAFF.

CDR3 coding DNA: TGTGCCAGCAGCTTAAGTGAGATCCAAGAGACCCAGTACTTC. This gives the protein CASSLSEIQETQYF. The V and J genes are TRBV7-9 and TRBJ2-5; no reliable D call. The V gene's germline CDR1 is SEHNR and CDR2 FQNEAQ (reference sequence). There are 14 residues in the CDR3. V lost 2 bases to trimming and J lost 1 base, with 8 bases between them.